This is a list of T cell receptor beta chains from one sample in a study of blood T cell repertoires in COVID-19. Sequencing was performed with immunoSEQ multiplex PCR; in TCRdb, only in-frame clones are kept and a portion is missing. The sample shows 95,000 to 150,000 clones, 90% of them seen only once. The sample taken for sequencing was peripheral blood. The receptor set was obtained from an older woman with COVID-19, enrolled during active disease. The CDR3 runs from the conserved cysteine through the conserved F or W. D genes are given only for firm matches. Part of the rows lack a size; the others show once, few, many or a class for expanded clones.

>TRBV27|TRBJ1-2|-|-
TGTGCCAGCAGCCTGACAGAACCATCTAACTATGGCTACACCTTC
CASSLTEPSNYGYTF
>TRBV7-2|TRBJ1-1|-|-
TGTGCCAGCAGCTTGGTCGAGGGTAAGGCTGAAGCTTTCTTT
CASSLVEGKAEAFF
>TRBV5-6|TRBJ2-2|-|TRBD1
TGTGCCAGCAACAGGGGGGTCGGGGAGCTGTTTTTT
CASNRGVGELFF
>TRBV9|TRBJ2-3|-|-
TGTGCCAGCAGCGTAAGTGGCAGGGGGGGCACAGATACGCAGTATTTT
CASSVSGRGGTDTQYF
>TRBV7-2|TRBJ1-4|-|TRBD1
TGTGCCAGCAGCCCAGGGGGGCCGACTAATGAAAAACTGTTTTTT
CASSPGGPTNEKLFF
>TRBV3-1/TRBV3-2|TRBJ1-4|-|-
TGTGCCAGCAGCCAGTACAGCTCAGCAACTAATGAAAAACTGTTTTTT
CASSQYSSATNEKLFF
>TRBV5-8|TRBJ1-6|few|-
TGTGCCAGCAGCTTGGGCCCGGGTAATTCACCCCTCCACTTT
CASSLGPGNSPLHF
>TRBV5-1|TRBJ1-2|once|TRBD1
TGCGCCAGCAGCTTTGGTGACAGGGAGACCCTCTATGTATATGGCTACACCTTC
CASSFGDRETLYVYGYTF
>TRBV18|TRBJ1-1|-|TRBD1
TGTGCCAGCTCACCCCAGGGGGGTCGCACTGAAGCTTTCTTT
CASSPQGGRTEAFF
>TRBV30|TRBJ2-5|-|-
TGTGCCTGGAGCCTAGGGGGAAAAGAGACCCAGTACTTC
CAWSLGGKETQYF
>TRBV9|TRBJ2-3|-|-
TGTGCCAGCAGCACTCAGCGGACCTCTGGCACAGATACGCAGTATTTT
CASSTQRTSGTDTQYF
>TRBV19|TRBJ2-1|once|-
TGTGCCAGTAGTATTGCGGACTCTTCCTACAATGAGCAGTTCTTC
CASSIADSSYNEQFF
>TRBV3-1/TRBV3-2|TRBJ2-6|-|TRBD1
TGTGCCAGCAGCCGCCTGCCTTTTTCAGGACAGGCAAACTCTGGGGCCAACGTCCTGACTTTC
CASSRLPFSGQANSGANVLTF
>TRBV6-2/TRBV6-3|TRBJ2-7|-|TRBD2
TGTGCCAGCAGTTCCCCAACCGGGACTACCTACGAGCAGTACTTC
CASSSPTGTTYEQYF
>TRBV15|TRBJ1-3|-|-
TGTGCCACCAGCAGAGAGGGGCTGGCGGGGGGAAACACCATATATTTT
CATSREGLAGGNTIYF
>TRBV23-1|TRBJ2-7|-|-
TGCGCCAGCAGTCCCTCCGCTGACTACCACGAGCAGTACTTC
CASSPSADYHEQYF
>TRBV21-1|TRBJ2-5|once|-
TGTGCCAGCAGCAACAGTCAAGAGACCCAGTACTTC
CASSNSQETQYF
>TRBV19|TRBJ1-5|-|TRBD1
TGTGCCAGTAGTCTCGACAGGGCCAATCAGCCCCAGCATTTT
CASSLDRANQPQHF
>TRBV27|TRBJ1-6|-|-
TGTGCCAGCAAGAAGGGGTTGGCAAATTCACCCCTCCACTTT
CASKKGLANSPLHF
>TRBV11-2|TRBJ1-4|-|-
TGTGCCAGCAGCTTAGAGGGTCGACTTCTAGCAACTAATGAAAAACTGTTTTTT
CASSLEGRLLATNEKLFF